Below are 13 T cell receptor beta chains sequenced from a single sample in a study of T-cell reconstitution after alpha-beta-depleted transplantation in children. A TCRbeta library incorporating unique molecular identifiers was prepared. TCRdb called the PCR reads again in MiXCR, with one record for every CDR3 protein. The sample holds nearly 9,500 distinct CDR3 sequences; approximately 13% are singletons and the top ten take about 56%. This specimen was PBMCs, mostly from graft donor cells, taken 60 days after TCRalphabeta/CD19-depleted stem cell transplant. The receptor set was obtained from a male patient younger than 18 who had a stem cell transplant for acute lymphoblastic leukemia, so the T cells may come from the graft donor.

This clonotype was observed at least ten times. DNA for the CDR3: TGTGCCAGCAGTGGACTAAGGGGCTCGAGCCAAGAGACCCAGTACTTC. Encoded protein: CASSGLRGSSQETQYF. The J gene is TRBJ2-5, the V gene TRBV25-1; D is tentatively TRBD1 or TRBD2 (5 bases each). Trimming left V 4 bases short and J 1 base short, with 16 bases between. Germline loops: CDR1 MGHDK, CDR2 SYGVNS. There are 16 residues in the CDR3.

This clonotype was found many times. The chain joins TRBV5-4 to TRBJ1-1; 7 bases are a match to TRBD1. V lost 0 bases to trimming and J lost 7 bases; unmatched junction nucleotides: 0. CDR1 and CDR2 from the germline V gene are SGHNT and YYREEE (reference sequence). The CDR3 is 12 residues long. The CDR3 sequence: CASSLGTGEAFF. CDR3 sequence (DNA): TGTGCCAGCAGCTTGGGGACAGGTGAAGCTTTCTTT. Combining the CDR3 with reference TRBV5-4 and TRBJ1-1 gives the whole variable domain ETGVTQSPTHLIKTRGQQVTLRCSSQSGHNTVSWYQQALGQGPQFIFQYYREEENGRGNFPPRFSGLQFPNYSSELNVNALELDDSALYLCASSLGTGEAFFGQGTRLTVV.

This chain uses TRBV7-9 with TRBJ2-1; TRBD1 is a possible D gene (5 bases). Germline-derived CDR1 and CDR2 are SEHNR and FQNEAQ (reference sequence). Deletions cut 3 bases from V and 7 bases from J, with 13 bases between. The CDR3 length is 14 residues. Here the CDR3 reads CASSFMAGWNEQFF. CDR3 nucleotides: TGTGCCAGCAGCTTCATGGCAGGGTGGAATGAGCAGTTCTTC. The whole variable domain, remainder taken from reference TRBV7-9 and TRBJ2-1, is DTGVSQNPRHKITKRGQNVTFRCDPISEHNRLYWYRQTLGQGPEFLTYFQNEAQLEKSRLLSDRFSAERPKGSFSTLEIQRTEQGDSAMYLCASSFMAGWNEQFFGPGTRLTVL.

This clonotype has ten or more counts. CDR3 sequence reads: CSARNPTDRGDNYGYTF. CDR3 in DNA: TGCAGTGCTAGAAACCCAACAGATCGAGGGGATAACTATGGCTACACCTTC. This sequence joins TRBV20-1 and TRBJ1-2, with a possible D match to TRBD1 (5 bases). Trimming took off 2 bases at V and 1 base at J, with 20 bases between the two ends. This CDR3 has 17 residues. Germline loops: CDR1 DFQATT, CDR2 SNEGSKA (reference sequence).

This clonotype has a count of ten or more. This rearrangement joins TRBV29-1 to TRBJ1-2; D gene unclear. Trimming shortened V by 7 bases and J by 2 bases, and 8 bases separated the two germline ends. The CDR3 runs to 11 residues. In germline, CDR1 is SQVTM, CDR2 ANQGSEA. This CDR3 reads CSARVNYGYTF. DNA for the CDR3: TGCAGCGCCCGCGTCAACTATGGCTACACCTTC.

This clonotype occurred many times. The chain joins TRBV11-2 to TRBJ2-3; weak D call: TRBD1 (6 bases). This CDR3 has 17 amino acids. Germline assignment: CDR1 SGHAT and CDR2 FQNNGV. V gave up 5 bases and J gave up 0 bases, with 18 bases separating them. The CDR3 DNA sequence: TGTGCCAGCAGCCGTTTGATACAGGGTTCTAGCACAGATACGCAGTATTTT. It translates to CASSRLIQGSSTDTQYF. The full variable domain, rest sourced from reference TRBV11-2 and TRBJ2-3, is EAGVAQSPRYKIIEKRQSVAFWCNPISGHATLYWYQQILGQGPKLLIQFQNNGVVDDSQLPKDRFSAERLKGVDSTLKIQPAKLEDSAVYLCASSRLIQGSSTDTQYFGPGTRLTVL.

In its sample, this clonotype was seen many times. This CDR3 reads CASSPKSSSGGRVQETQYF. The CDR3 region has the DNA TGTGCCAGCAGCCCGAAATCAAGCAGCGGGGGGAGGGTTCAAGAGACCCAGTACTTC. The chain combines TRBV11-1 with TRBJ2-5; TRBD2 agrees at 9 bases. The CDR3 spans 19 residues. Per germline, CDR1 SGHAT and CDR2 FQDESV (reference sequence). V dropped 5 bases and J dropped 2; count of bases not matched to a gene: 18.

This clonotype was recorded at least ten times. This chain connects TRBV2 to TRBJ2-2; 9 nucleotides align to TRBD1. Losses at the gene ends were 10 bases for V and 4 bases for J; bases not matched to a gene: 7. Germline CDR1 and CDR2: SNHLY and FYNNEI. This CDR3 is built from 14 residues. The CDR3 sequence: CANRDRVLTGELFF. In nucleotides, the CDR3 is TGTGCCAACCGGGACAGGGTGCTCACCGGGGAGCTGTTTTTT.

This clonotype occurred many times. DNA of the CDR3: TGTGCCAGCAGCTTCTCCTACGAGCAGTACTTC. Translation gives CASSFSYEQYF. V gene TRBV7-2 combines with J gene TRBJ2-7; D remains ambiguous. The CDR3 is 11 residues long. Per the germline V gene, CDR1 is SGHTA and CDR2 is FQGNSA. Trimming cost V 3 bases and J 0 bases, with 0 bases left between them.

In its sample, this clonotype was seen many times. V and J are TRBV29-1 and TRBJ1-1; TRBD1 might be the D (5 bases). Trimming cost V 7 bases and J 4 bases, with 19 bases left between them. This CDR3 comprises 14 residues. Germline values: CDR1 SQVTM, CDR2 ANQGSEA. The CDR3 DNA sequence: TGCAGCGGTTTGGGGTTTCCAGGGCTCACTGAAGCTTTCTTT. Its protein product is CSGLGFPGLTEAFF.

This clonotype is medium-sized in the sample. The V gene is TRBV5-7, the J gene TRBJ2-1; 13 positions match TRBD2. Being an ORF, TRBV5-7 has a function that is uncertain. The CDR3 runs 18 residues. V gave up 1 base and J gave up 6 bases; unmatched junction bases: 10. Written as DNA, the CDR3 is TGTGCCAGCAGCTTGAGGACTAGCGGGAGAAGGGGGTCCAATGAGCAGTTCTTC. Protein product: CASSLRTSGRRGSNEQFF.

This clonotype was detected many times. The rearrangement uses TRBV6-5 and TRBJ2-7, with 9 bases identical to TRBD2. The CDR3 is 16 amino acids. The germline V gene has CDR1 MNHEY and CDR2 SVGAGI. Trimming cost V 4 bases and J 0 bases; bases outside gene matches: 7. CDR3: CASSSAGGASSYEQYF. DNA of the CDR3: TGTGCCAGCAGTTCCGCGGGGGGGGCGAGCTCCTACGAGCAGTACTTC.

This clonotype was observed at least ten times. The chain carries TRBV24-1 and TRBJ2-3; a possible D gene is TRBD2 (6 bases). Germline CDR1 and CDR2: KGHDR and SFDVKD. This CDR3 is built from 15 residues. Between the trimmed V and J ends, which lost 4 bases and 8 bases, there was a span of 18 bases. The CDR3 loop reads CATSEVAGNSGTQYF. The CDR3 coding sequence is TGTGCCACCAGTGAGGTTGCGGGAAACAGTGGTACGCAGTATTTT.